This T cell receptor (beta chain) was sequenced during a study of T cell changes during pregnancy in multiple sclerosis. V was shortened by 1 base and J by 1 base, with 7 bases between the two germline ends. The CDR3 is 14 amino acids. Germline V lookup: CDR1 SGHVS, CDR2 FQNEAQ. Generated by immunoSEQ multiplex PCR, the TCRdb table keeps only in-frame clones and is missing some. The sample lists 91,000 or so clones; approximately 93% were seen once. The material was peripheral blood, obtained after pregnancy. The receptor was isolated from a female donor with multiple sclerosis, enrolled in a pregnancy study. This rearrangement joins TRBV7-8 to TRBJ1-1, with a weak D call TRBD1 (6 bases). CDR3 nucleotide sequence: TGTGCCAGCAGCTTAGTAGGGGGGAACACTGAAGCTTTCTTT. Its translation: CASSLVGGNTEAFF. Filled out from reference TRBV7-8 and TRBJ1-1, the complete variable domain reads GAGVSQSPRYKVAKRGQDVALRCDPISGHVSLFWYQQALGQGPEFLTYFQNEAQLDKSGLPSDRFFAERPEGSVSTLKIQRTQQEDSAVYLCASSLVGGNTEAFFGQGTRLTVV.